Each of the 11 T cell receptor beta chains below was sequenced from the same sample in a study of blood T cell repertoires in COVID-19. Assay used: immunoSEQ multiplex PCR; TCRdb lists only in-frame clones, some missing. Seen here are around 140,000 clones, roughly three quarters observed once, and the top ten hold under 2.5%. Sequencing was done on a sample of peripheral blood. These receptors were obtained from a woman in her seventies with acute or convalescent COVID-19.

This clone was recorded a few times. The V gene is TRBV19, the J gene TRBJ1-1; 7 nucleotides align to TRBD1. Per germline, CDR1 LNHDA and CDR2 SQIVND (reference sequence). The CDR3 totals 16 residues. V lost 5 bases to trimming and J lost 4 bases; unmatched junction nucleotides: 13. The CDR3 coding sequence is TGTGCCAGTAGTCTCCCCCTAAGCGCAGGGGGCACTGAAGCTTTCTTT. This gives the protein CASSLPLSAGGTEAFF.

This clone was observed at least ten times. V usage is TRBV28 and J usage is TRBJ2-7; TRBD1 matches at 7 bases. Germline-derived CDR1 and CDR2 are MDHEN and SYDVKM. V was pared by 6 bases and J by 5 bases, with 13 bases of the junction left unmatched. This CDR3 is built from 15 residues. The CDR3 loop reads CASSRGVDRAHEQYF. Here the CDR3 DNA reads TGTGCCAGCAGCCGAGGGGTCGACAGGGCCCACGAGCAGTACTTC.

V is TRBV6-6 and J is TRBJ1-5, with 7 positions matching TRBD1. CDR3 length: 13 amino acids. Germline CDR1 is MNHNY and CDR2 is SVGAGI (reference sequence). V lost 8 bases to trimming and J lost 5 bases; unmatched junction nucleotides: 6. CDR3: CASSRQGDQPQHF. As DNA, the CDR3 is TGTGCCAGCTCCCGACAGGGCGATCAGCCCCAGCATTTT.

This clone was seen a single time. The chain recombines TRBV19 with TRBJ1-4; D perhaps matches TRBD1 (5 bases). CDR1 is LNHDA, CDR2 SQIVND, per germline (reference sequence). This CDR3 spans 15 amino acids. V was clipped by 4 bases and J by 8 bases, with 17 bases between them. The CDR3 nucleotides are TGTGCCAGTAGTACAGGGCCGGGGGAAGAGGAAAAACTGTTTTTT. This translates into CASSTGPGEEEKLFF.

The rearrangement links TRBV5-1 to TRBJ1-2; TRBD1 agrees at 7 bases. The germline V gene encodes CDR1 SGHRS and CDR2 YFSETQ. The CDR3 is 15 residues long. With V trimmed by 4 bases and J by 8 bases, 14 bases remained unmatched. The CDR3 here is CASSETPYRGGGYTF. In DNA, the CDR3 is TGCGCCAGCAGCGAGACCCCGTACAGGGGTGGAGGCTACACCTTC.

This chain links TRBV27 with TRBJ2-7, with D tentatively TRBD2 (5 bases). The CDR3 is 14 amino acids. Germline V gene sequence: CDR1 MNHEY, CDR2 SMNVEV (reference sequence). V lost 0 bases and J lost 7, with 13 bases in between. The CDR3 sequence is CASSLSGAVGEQYF. CDR3 in DNA: TGTGCCAGCAGTTTATCGGGAGCAGTAGGGGAGCAGTACTTC.

This clone was seen a handful of times. The chain combines TRBV27 with TRBJ1-5; 8 nucleotides align to TRBD1. From germline, CDR1 is MNHEY and CDR2 SMNVEV (reference sequence). The ends lost 2 bases at V and 2 bases at J; junction bases unmatched: 5. The CDR3 has 16 amino acids. The CDR3 nucleotides are TGTGCCAGCAGTTTAAAGACAGGGGAGGGCAATCAGCCCCAGCATTTT. This codes for CASSLKTGEGNQPQHF.

The rearrangement links TRBV5-6 to TRBJ2-1; 15 bases align to TRBD2. J was trimmed by 4 bases and V by 4 bases; bases with no gene match: 3. CDR1 SGHDT and CDR2 YYEEEE come from the germline V gene. The CDR3 contains 16 residues. CDR3 DNA: TGTGCCAGCAGCCCTGGACTAGCGGGAGGGTACAATGAGCAGTTCTTC. Translated: CASSPGLAGGYNEQFF.

CDR3 in DNA: TGTGCCAGCAGTTACCCCACAGGGGGCAGCACCGGGGAGCTGTTTTTT. As protein: CASSYPTGGSTGELFF. The gene calls are TRBV6-5 and TRBJ2-2, with 9 bases aligning to TRBD1. Germline values: CDR1 MNHEY, CDR2 SVGAGI. The CDR3 spans 16 residues. With 2 bases clipped from V and 4 bases from J, the junction kept 5 bases outside the gene matches.

CDR3 sequence: CASSFRGQGNHEQYF. CDR3 sequence (DNA): TGTGCCAGCAGTTTCAGGGGACAGGGTAACCACGAGCAGTACTTC. This chain joins TRBV6-5 and TRBJ2-7, with 9 bases that match TRBD1. Germline CDR1 reads MNHEY; CDR2 reads SVGAGI. There are 15 residues in the CDR3. V shed 4 bases and J 5 bases; nucleotides not matched to a gene: 9.

The chain has TRBV25-1 and TRBJ2-1, with 14 bases fitting TRBD2. The CDR3 spans 16 residues. J gave up 8 bases and V 2 bases, and 5 bases lay outside the gene matches. Germline CDR1 MGHDK, CDR2 SYGVNS. CDR3 loop: CASSEGGTSGSHEQFF. DNA of the CDR3: TGTGCCAGCAGTGAAGGGGGGACTAGCGGGAGTCATGAGCAGTTCTTC. Variable domain in full (rest from reference TRBV25-1 and TRBJ2-1): EADIYQTPRYLVIGTGKKITLECSQTMGHDKMYWYQQDPGMELHLIHYSYGVNSTEKGDLSSESTVSRIRTEHFPLTLESARPSHTSQYLCASSEGGTSGSHEQFFGPGTRLTVL.